This paragraph covers one T cell receptor (beta chain) sequence. Its antigen is not known. Indicated time point: pretreatment peripheral blood. This entry comes from a study of PD-L1 blockade in urothelial cancer. Across the study: Patients commenced intravenous atezolizumab, 1,200 mg every 3 weeks, at some point between 2013 and 2015. Study results and limitations: Clonality of blood TCR below the median before treatment predicted better survival.

Libraries were prepared by immunoSEQ multiplex PCR; TCRdb keeps only in-frame clonotypes and omits some of them. The table includes roughly 55,000 clones, about 86% detected once. This CDR3 contains 17 residues. Germline loops: CDR1 PRHDT, CDR2 FYEKMQ (reference sequence). Germline trimming cut 6 bases from V and 0 bases from J; bases unmatched to any gene: 11. Sequences were derived from PBMCs, sampled around atezolizumab (anti-PD-L1) treatment. J is TRBJ2-7 and V is TRBV13; 10 nucleotides agree with TRBD2. The receptor's source is a man aged 55 to 69 with urothelial cancer. The DNA of the CDR3 is TGTGCCAGCAGTCGATTAGCGGGAGGCCCAAGCTCCTACGAGCAGTACTTC. Residues: CASSRLAGGPSSYEQYF.